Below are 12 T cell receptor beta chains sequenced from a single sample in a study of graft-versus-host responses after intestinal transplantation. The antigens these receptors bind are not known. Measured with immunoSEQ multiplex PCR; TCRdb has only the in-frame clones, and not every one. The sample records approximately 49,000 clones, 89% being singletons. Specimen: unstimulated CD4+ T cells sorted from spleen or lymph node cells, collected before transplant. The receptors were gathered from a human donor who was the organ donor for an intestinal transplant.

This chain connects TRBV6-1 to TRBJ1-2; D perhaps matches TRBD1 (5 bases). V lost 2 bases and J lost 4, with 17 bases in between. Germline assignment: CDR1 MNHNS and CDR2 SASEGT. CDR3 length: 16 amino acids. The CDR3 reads CASSERVKTDIYGYTF. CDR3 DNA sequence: TGTGCCAGCAGTGAACGCGTAAAGACAGATATCTATGGCTACACCTTC.

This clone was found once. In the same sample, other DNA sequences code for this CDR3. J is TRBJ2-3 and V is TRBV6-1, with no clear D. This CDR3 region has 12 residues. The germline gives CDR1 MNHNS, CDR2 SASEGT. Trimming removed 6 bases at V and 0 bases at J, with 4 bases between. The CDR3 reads CASRLSTDTQYF. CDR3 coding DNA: TGTGCCAGCAGGTTAAGCACAGATACGCAGTATTTT.

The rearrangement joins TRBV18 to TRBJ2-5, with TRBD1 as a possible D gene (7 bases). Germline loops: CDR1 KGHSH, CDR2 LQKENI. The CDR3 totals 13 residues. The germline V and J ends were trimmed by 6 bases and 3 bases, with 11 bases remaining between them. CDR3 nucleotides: TGTGCCAGCTCGTCAGGGGGGAAAGAGACCCAGTACTTC. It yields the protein CASSSGGKETQYF.

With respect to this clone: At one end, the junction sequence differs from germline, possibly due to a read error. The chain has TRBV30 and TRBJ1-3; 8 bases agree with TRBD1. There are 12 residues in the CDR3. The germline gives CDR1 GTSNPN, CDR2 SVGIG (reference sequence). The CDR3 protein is CAWSVLGTGGIF. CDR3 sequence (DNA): TGTGCCTGGAGTGTACTCGGGACAGGAGGTATTTTT.

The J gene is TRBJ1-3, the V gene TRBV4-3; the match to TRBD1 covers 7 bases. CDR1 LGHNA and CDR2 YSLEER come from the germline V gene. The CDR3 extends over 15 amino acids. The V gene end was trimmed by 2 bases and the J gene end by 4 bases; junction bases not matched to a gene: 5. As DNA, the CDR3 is TGCGCCAGCAGCCAACCGACAGGGCCCGGAAACACCATATATTTT. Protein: CASSQPTGPGNTIYF.

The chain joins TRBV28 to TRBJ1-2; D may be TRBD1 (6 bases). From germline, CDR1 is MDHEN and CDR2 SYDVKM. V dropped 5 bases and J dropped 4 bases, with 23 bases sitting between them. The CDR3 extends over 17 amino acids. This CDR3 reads CASSIPRQATMLYGYTF. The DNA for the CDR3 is TGTGCCAGCAGTATCCCCCGACAGGCCACTATGCTCTATGGCTACACCTTC.

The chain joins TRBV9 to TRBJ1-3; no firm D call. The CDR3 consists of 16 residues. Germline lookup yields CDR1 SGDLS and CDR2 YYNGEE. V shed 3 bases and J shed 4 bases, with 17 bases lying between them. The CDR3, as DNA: TGTGCCAGCAGCGGTGGAGGAGCCGGATCAGGAAACACCATATATTTT. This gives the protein CASSGGGAGSGNTIYF.

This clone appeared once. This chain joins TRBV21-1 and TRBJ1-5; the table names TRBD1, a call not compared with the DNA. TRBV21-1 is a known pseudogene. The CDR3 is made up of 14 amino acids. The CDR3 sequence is CASSNQTQGQPQHF. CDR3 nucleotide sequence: TGTGCCAGCAGCAACCAGACACAGGGTCAGCCCCAGCATTTT.

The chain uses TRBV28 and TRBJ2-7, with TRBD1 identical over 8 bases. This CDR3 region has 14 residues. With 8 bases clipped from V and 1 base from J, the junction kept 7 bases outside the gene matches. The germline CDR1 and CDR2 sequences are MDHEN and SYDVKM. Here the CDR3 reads CASHDRGPSYEQYF. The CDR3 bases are TGTGCCAGCCACGACAGGGGACCTTCCTACGAGCAGTACTTC.

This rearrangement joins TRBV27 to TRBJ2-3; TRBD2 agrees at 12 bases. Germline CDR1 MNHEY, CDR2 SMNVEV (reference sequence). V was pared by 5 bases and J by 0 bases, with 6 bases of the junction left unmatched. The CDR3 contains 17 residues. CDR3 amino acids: CASSLRLAGVSTDTQYF. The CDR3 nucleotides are TGTGCCAGCAGTCTACGACTAGCGGGAGTCAGCACAGATACGCAGTATTTT.

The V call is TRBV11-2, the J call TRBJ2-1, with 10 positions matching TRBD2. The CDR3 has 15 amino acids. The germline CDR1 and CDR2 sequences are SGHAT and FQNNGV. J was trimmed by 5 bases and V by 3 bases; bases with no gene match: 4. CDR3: CASSFTSGIHNEQFF. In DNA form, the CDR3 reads TGTGCCAGCAGCTTTACTAGCGGGATTCACAATGAGCAGTTCTTC.

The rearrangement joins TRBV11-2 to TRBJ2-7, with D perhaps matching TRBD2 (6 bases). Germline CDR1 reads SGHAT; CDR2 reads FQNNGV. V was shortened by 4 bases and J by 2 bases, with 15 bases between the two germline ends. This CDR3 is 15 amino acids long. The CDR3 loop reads CASSSIGTGAYEQYF. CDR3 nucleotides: TGTGCCAGCAGCTCCATCGGGACTGGCGCCTACGAGCAGTACTTC.